This section outlines one T cell receptor (beta chain) sequence together with its context. This record comes from a study of cytomegalovirus exposure and HLA in healthy donors. The CDR3 extends over 12 amino acids. With 4 bases removed from V and 6 bases from J, the gap between germline ends came to 8 bases. CDR1 and CDR2 (germline): SEHNR, FQNEAQ (reference sequence). The PCR ran on 60 Vbeta and 13 Jbeta primers. Generated by immunoSEQ multiplex PCR, the TCRdb table keeps only in-frame clones and is missing some. The sample includes some 170,000 clones, about 80% of them seen just once. This sequence joins TRBV7-9 and TRBJ2-3, with D unresolved. The specimen was PBMCs. This TCR was sampled from a girl aged 10-17 years in good health and CMV-seropositive. The CDR3 sequence: CASSYSRDTQYF. CDR3 in DNA: TGTGCCAGCAGCTACAGCCGGGATACGCAGTATTTT.